The clone carrying this T cell receptor beta chain has only a few counts. The CDR3 contains 16 residues. V dropped 4 bases and J dropped 0 bases, with 13 bases sitting between them. Germline V CDR1 and CDR2: SEHNR, FQNEAQ (reference sequence). TCRdb's copy holds only in-frame clones and misses some; the assay was immunoSEQ multiplex PCR. This table holds 170,000 or so clones, approximately 96% found once. The data derive from a study of control samples from healthy donors and cancer patients. The sample taken for sequencing was blood. The rearrangement uses TRBV7-9 and TRBJ1-3; D remains ambiguous. The sequence was collected from a woman aged 40 to 50 in good health. CDR3 in amino acids: CASSWLGTGSGNTIYF. For the CDR3, the DNA is TGTGCCAGCAGCTGGTTGGGAACCGGCTCTGGAAACACCATATATTTT.